These T cell receptor beta chains were read from a single sample in a study of T cell repertoires in cytomegalovirus infection. Via MiXCR, TCRdb re-called the reads, giving one row per CDR3 protein. The data contain some 150,000 distinct CDR3 sequences, 20% to 30% of them singletons. Sequenced input: PBMCs. The source of these receptors is a human donor in good health (CMV status not recorded). Some clones in this sample may be carry-over from other donors' samples. The CDR3 runs from the conserved cysteine through the conserved F or W. D genes are given only for firm matches. Only some rows state a clone size, as once, few, many or a class for expanded clones.

d_gene: -; abundance: -; j_gene: TRBJ2-7; v_gene: TRBV4-1; CDR3aa: CASSQEPGTGQKYEQYF; CDR3nt: TGCGCCAGCAGCCAAGAGCCCGGTACAGGGCAAAAGTACGAGCAGTACTTC
d_gene: -; abundance: -; j_gene: TRBJ1-2; v_gene: TRBV11-1; CDR3aa: CASSLLGGNYGYTF; CDR3nt: TGTGCCAGCAGCTTGTTGGGAGGAAACTATGGCTACACCTTC
d_gene: TRBD2; abundance: many; j_gene: TRBJ2-3; v_gene: TRBV10-3; CDR3aa: CASQAGDTDTQYF; CDR3nt: TGTGCCTCCCAGGCGGGGGACACAGATACGCAGTATTTT
d_gene: -; abundance: many; j_gene: TRBJ1-3; v_gene: TRBV5-4; CDR3aa: CASTMGGMDTRSGNTIYF; CDR3nt: TGTGCCAGCACCATGGGAGGGATGGACACCCGCTCTGGAAACACCATATATTTT
d_gene: -; abundance: -; j_gene: TRBJ1-1; v_gene: TRBV5-1; CDR3aa: CASSVQGWTEAFF; CDR3nt: TGCGCCAGCAGCGTACAGGGATGGACTGAAGCTTTCTTT
d_gene: TRBD2; abundance: -; j_gene: TRBJ2-1; v_gene: TRBV20-1; CDR3aa: CSAAQTSGAYNEQFF; CDR3nt: TGCAGTGCTGCCCAGACTAGCGGGGCTTACAATGAGCAGTTCTTC
d_gene: -; abundance: few; j_gene: TRBJ2-4; v_gene: TRBV5-3; CDR3aa: CARSLPGAGAKNIQYF; CDR3nt: TGTGCCAGAAGCTTGCCCGGTGCGGGAGCCAAAAACATTCAGTACTTC
d_gene: TRBD2; abundance: many; j_gene: TRBJ2-2; v_gene: TRBV7-2; CDR3aa: CASSSVGLAGGIGGELFF; CDR3nt: TGTGCCAGCAGCTCCGTGGGACTAGCGGGGGGGATCGGCGGGGAGCTGTTTTTT
d_gene: -; abundance: few; j_gene: TRBJ1-1; v_gene: TRBV20-1; CDR3aa: CSARPLPANTEAFF; CDR3nt: TGCAGTGCTAGACCCCTCCCAGCGAACACTGAAGCTTTCTTT
d_gene: -; abundance: few; j_gene: TRBJ2-7; v_gene: TRBV28; CDR3aa: CASTKDGYEQYF; CDR3nt: TGTGCCAGCACCAAGGACGGGTACGAGCAGTACTTC
d_gene: TRBD2; abundance: -; j_gene: TRBJ2-3; v_gene: TRBV29-1; CDR3aa: CSVEGASGIGDTQYF; CDR3nt: TGCAGCGTTGAAGGGGCTAGCGGGATTGGGGATACGCAGTATTTT
d_gene: TRBD1; abundance: -; j_gene: TRBJ2-7; v_gene: TRBV28; CDR3aa: CASSSEDRRLPYEQYF; CDR3nt: TGTGCCAGCAGTTCAGAGGACAGGAGACTTCCCTACGAGCAGTACTTC
d_gene: TRBD1; abundance: -; j_gene: TRBJ1-1; v_gene: TRBV4-2; CDR3aa: CASSQARGQGDTEAFF; CDR3nt: TGTGCCAGCAGCCAAGCCCGGGGACAGGGGGACACTGAAGCTTTCTTT
d_gene: -; abundance: few; j_gene: TRBJ2-1; v_gene: TRBV5-1; CDR3aa: CASSPRGPEAYNEQFF; CDR3nt: TGCGCCAGCAGCCCCCGAGGTCCCGAGGCTTACAATGAGCAGTTCTTC
d_gene: TRBD1; abundance: -; j_gene: TRBJ1-5; v_gene: TRBV19; CDR3aa: CASSIAGTGYQPQHF; CDR3nt: TGTGCCAGTAGTATAGCAGGGACAGGGTATCAGCCCCAGCATTTT
d_gene: TRBD1; abundance: -; j_gene: TRBJ1-3; v_gene: TRBV14; CDR3aa: CASSVNRGRGNTIYF; CDR3nt: TGTGCCAGCAGTGTTAACAGGGGGCGAGGAAACACCATATATTTT
d_gene: TRBD1; abundance: -; j_gene: TRBJ2-7; v_gene: TRBV5-4; CDR3aa: CASSLVGTGDYEQYF; CDR3nt: TGTGCCAGCAGCTTGGTGGGGACAGGAGACTACGAGCAGTACTTC
d_gene: TRBD1; abundance: once; j_gene: TRBJ1-2; v_gene: TRBV5-3; CDR3aa: CASSWGQGGDGYTF; CDR3nt: TGTGCCAGCAGCTGGGGACAGGGAGGTGATGGCTACACCTTC
d_gene: -; abundance: few; j_gene: TRBJ2-5; v_gene: TRBV12-3/TRBV12-4; CDR3aa: CASSLGQGRETQYF; CDR3nt: TGTGCCAGCAGTTTAGGCCAGGGGAGGGAGACCCAGTACTTC
d_gene: -; abundance: -; j_gene: TRBJ2-5; v_gene: TRBV28; CDR3aa: CASRGFQTGEETQYF; CDR3nt: TGTGCCAGCCGGGGTTTCCAAACTGGAGAGGAGACCCAGTACTTC
d_gene: -; abundance: -; j_gene: TRBJ2-3; v_gene: TRBV7-9; CDR3aa: CASSPNRASTDTQYF; CDR3nt: TGTGCCAGCAGCCCAAACAGGGCTAGCACAGATACGCAGTATTTT
d_gene: TRBD2; abundance: few; j_gene: TRBJ2-3; v_gene: TRBV3-1; CDR3aa: CASSQSGTSVADTQYF; CDR3nt: TGTGCCAGCAGCCAGTCCGGGACTAGCGTCGCAGATACGCAGTATTTT
d_gene: -; abundance: -; j_gene: TRBJ1-3; v_gene: TRBV28; CDR3aa: CASSLGGGNTIYF; CDR3nt: TGTGCCAGCAGTTTGGGGGGTGGAAACACCATATATTTT
d_gene: -; abundance: -; j_gene: TRBJ1-1; v_gene: TRBV6-5; CDR3aa: CATQPRGRMNTEAFF; CDR3nt: TGTGCCACCCAACCTAGGGGACGGATGAACACTGAAGCTTTCTTT
d_gene: TRBD1; abundance: -; j_gene: TRBJ2-5; v_gene: TRBV4-2; CDR3aa: CASSQGQGLGTQYF; CDR3nt: TGTGCCAGCAGCCAGGGACAGGGATTAGGGACCCAGTACTTC
d_gene: -; abundance: -; j_gene: TRBJ2-5; v_gene: TRBV7-4; CDR3aa: CASSLSVGAWGETQYF; CDR3nt: TGTGCCAGCAGCTTGTCGGTTGGAGCTTGGGGGGAGACCCAGTACTTC
d_gene: TRBD1; abundance: few; j_gene: TRBJ1-1; v_gene: TRBV27; CDR3aa: CASSLSQTGWVATEAFF; CDR3nt: TGTGCCAGCAGTTTATCTCAGACAGGGTGGGTCGCCACTGAAGCTTTCTTT
d_gene: -; abundance: -; j_gene: TRBJ1-2; v_gene: TRBV28; CDR3aa: CASSSPWTSSHSYTF; CDR3nt: TGTGCCAGCAGTTCCCCGTGGACCTCCTCACACAGCTACACCTTC
d_gene: -; abundance: few; j_gene: TRBJ2-7; v_gene: TRBV28; CDR3aa: CASSLIPYEQYF; CDR3nt: TGTGCCAGCAGTTTAATCCCCTACGAGCAGTACTTC
d_gene: -; abundance: -; j_gene: TRBJ1-1; v_gene: TRBV19; CDR3aa: CASSIRAVDTEAFF; CDR3nt: TGTGCCAGTAGTATTCGGGCAGTAGACACTGAAGCTTTCTTT
d_gene: TRBD2; abundance: many; j_gene: TRBJ2-2; v_gene: TRBV6-2/TRBV6-3; CDR3aa: CASRDGTSGLNTGELFF; CDR3nt: TGTGCCAGCAGAGACGGGACTAGCGGGCTTAACACCGGGGAGCTGTTTTTT
d_gene: TRBD1; abundance: few; j_gene: TRBJ1-4; v_gene: TRBV7-6; CDR3aa: CASSLQGAGEKLFF; CDR3nt: TGTGCCAGCAGCCTTCAGGGGGCAGGAGAAAAACTGTTTTTT
d_gene: -; abundance: many; j_gene: TRBJ2-1; v_gene: TRBV7-8; CDR3aa: CASSFGQGIYNEQFF; CDR3nt: TGTGCCAGCAGCTTCGGGCAGGGGATCTACAATGAGCAGTTCTTC
d_gene: -; abundance: -; j_gene: TRBJ2-5; v_gene: TRBV29-1; CDR3aa: CSDQGGETQYF; CDR3nt: TGCAGCGATCAGGGAGGAGAGACCCAGTACTTC
d_gene: TRBD1; abundance: few; j_gene: TRBJ1-4; v_gene: TRBV11-2; CDR3aa: CASSLGGQGNEKLFF; CDR3nt: TGTGCCAGCAGCTTAGGAGGACAGGGAAATGAAAAACTGTTTTTT
d_gene: -; abundance: many; j_gene: TRBJ2-3; v_gene: TRBV7-2; CDR3aa: CASSLSIVSTDTQYF; CDR3nt: TGTGCCAGCAGCCTCAGTATTGTCAGCACAGATACGCAGTATTTT
d_gene: -; abundance: -; j_gene: TRBJ2-3; v_gene: TRBV7-3; CDR3aa: CASSCSGTDTQYF; CDR3nt: TGTGCCAGCAGCTGCTCCGGGACAGATACGCAGTATTTT
d_gene: TRBD1; abundance: many; j_gene: TRBJ1-1; v_gene: TRBV5-4; CDR3aa: CASTYRDRGYTEAFF; CDR3nt: TGTGCCAGCACTTACCGGGACAGGGGGTACACTGAAGCTTTCTTT
d_gene: -; abundance: -; j_gene: TRBJ1-1; v_gene: TRBV27; CDR3aa: CASSKLRGPENTEAFF; CDR3nt: TGTGCCAGCAGCAAACTGCGGGGACCCGAGAACACTGAAGCTTTCTTT
d_gene: -; abundance: few; j_gene: TRBJ1-1; v_gene: TRBV20-1; CDR3aa: CSARGPTESYTEAFF; CDR3nt: TGCAGTGCTAGAGGCCCGACAGAAAGTTACACTGAAGCTTTCTTT
d_gene: TRBD2; abundance: few; j_gene: TRBJ2-2; v_gene: TRBV9; CDR3aa: CASSVWGGNTGELFF; CDR3nt: TGTGCCAGCAGCGTATGGGGGGGGAACACCGGGGAGCTGTTTTTT
d_gene: -; abundance: few; j_gene: TRBJ2-7; v_gene: TRBV30; CDR3aa: CAWVQRGVTYEQYF; CDR3nt: TGTGCCTGGGTACAGCGAGGGGTAACCTACGAGCAGTACTTC
d_gene: -; abundance: -; j_gene: TRBJ2-7; v_gene: TRBV19; CDR3aa: CASRNRAGNEQYF; CDR3nt: TGTGCCAGTAGGAACAGGGCAGGGAACGAGCAGTACTTC
d_gene: -; abundance: many; j_gene: TRBJ1-4; v_gene: TRBV28; CDR3aa: CASSSDSNEKLFF; CDR3nt: TGTGCCAGCAGTTCAGACAGTAATGAAAAACTGTTTTTT
d_gene: TRBD2; abundance: few; j_gene: TRBJ2-1; v_gene: TRBV11-1; CDR3aa: CASSLRYGNSGGAHEQFF; CDR3nt: TGTGCCAGCAGCTTACGTTACGGAAATAGCGGGGGGGCGCATGAGCAGTTCTTC
d_gene: TRBD1; abundance: many; j_gene: TRBJ2-7; v_gene: TRBV5-1; CDR3aa: CASSLVGTGAYEQYF; CDR3nt: TGCGCCAGCAGCTTGGTAGGGACAGGGGCCTACGAGCAGTACTTC
d_gene: TRBD1; abundance: -; j_gene: TRBJ2-7; v_gene: TRBV5-1; CDR3aa: CASSLEGGPYEQYF; CDR3nt: TGCGCCAGCAGCTTGGAAGGGGGCCCCTACGAGCAGTACTTC
d_gene: -; abundance: few; j_gene: TRBJ1-5; v_gene: TRBV30; CDR3aa: CAWSVRRGANQPQHF; CDR3nt: TGTGCCTGGAGTGTACGACGAGGGGCCAATCAGCCCCAGCATTTT
d_gene: -; abundance: many; j_gene: TRBJ2-3; v_gene: TRBV7-2; CDR3aa: CASSLGRGGDTQYF; CDR3nt: TGTGCCAGCAGCTTAGGCAGGGGTGGAGATACGCAGTATTTT
d_gene: TRBD1; abundance: many; j_gene: TRBJ1-4; v_gene: TRBV7-8; CDR3aa: CASSLRQGLNEKLFF; CDR3nt: TGTGCCAGCAGCCTAAGACAGGGACTTAATGAAAAACTGTTTTTT